A selection of T cell receptor beta chains follows, all from one sample in a study of blood T cell repertoires in COVID-19. Measured with immunoSEQ multiplex PCR; TCRdb has only the in-frame clones, and not every one. The repertoire holds roughly 400,000 clones, 85% to 90% seen once, with more than 0.95% in the top ten. Sequencing was performed on PBMCs or T cells enriched from blood (not recorded which). These receptors originate from a man aged 30 to 45 who had recovered from COVID-19. The CDR3 runs from the conserved cysteine through the conserved F or W. D genes are given only for firm matches. Clone size is given for some rows only: seen once, a few or many times, or a class if the clone is expanded.

j_gene	abundance	d_gene	v_gene	CDR3nt	CDR3aa
TRBJ1-6	.	.	TRBV7-6	TGTGCCAGCAGCTTATCACCGAGCTCCTATAATTCACCCCTCCACTTT	CASSLSPSSYNSPLHF
TRBJ1-2	.	.	TRBV2	TGTGCCAGCACCCAGGGTTATGGCTACACCTTC	CASTQGYGYTF
TRBJ2-5	.	TRBD1	TRBV7-9	TGTGCCAGCAGCGAAATGCCGGGACAGGGTGGCGAGACCCAGTACTTC	CASSEMPGQGGETQYF
TRBJ2-3	.	.	TRBV12-3/TRBV12-4	TGTGCCAGCAGCGAGACTCCGAGAGATACGCAGTATTTT	CASSETPRDTQYF
TRBJ2-7	.	.	TRBV30	TGTGCCTGGAGACCTGACAGAATCAGTTATTACGAGCAGTACTTC	CAWRPDRISYYEQYF
TRBJ2-2	.	TRBD2	TRBV11-2	TGTGCCAGCAGATTAAGCGGGGGGTTGGTCCGCGGGGAGCTGTTTTTT	CASRLSGGLVRGELFF
TRBJ2-7	once	TRBD2	TRBV7-2	TGTGCCAGCAGCTTACTAGCGGGAGGATCCTACGAGCAGTACTTC	CASSLLAGGSYEQYF
TRBJ1-2	.	.	TRBV11-2	TGTGCCAGCAGCAATCCGACAGCAAACTATGGCTACACCTTC	CASSNPTANYGYTF
TRBJ1-2	.	.	TRBV10-2	TGCGCCAGTACAGGGACGGGAGGCGGCTACACCTTC	CASTGTGGGYTF
TRBJ2-2	.	TRBD2	TRBV24-1	TGTGCCACCAGTGAGTCCGGGACTAGCGGGAGGGCGAACACCGGGGAGCTGTTTTTT	CATSESGTSGRANTGELFF
TRBJ1-1	.	TRBD1	TRBV3-1/TRBV3-2	TGTGCCAGCAGCCAAGAGGGAAACAGGGGAGCTTTCTTT	CASSQEGNRGAFF
TRBJ2-1	.	TRBD2	TRBV2	TGTGCCAGCAGCGAATCGGGACTAGCATACAATGAGCAGTTCTTC	CASSESGLAYNEQFF
TRBJ2-1	.	TRBD2	TRBV6-5	TGTGCCAGTCAATCGGCGGGAGTTCATGAGCAGTTCTTC	CASQSAGVHEQFF
TRBJ1-5	.	.	TRBV19	TGTGCCAGTAGTATAGACAATTTGAGCAATCAGCCCCAGCATTTT	CASSIDNLSNQPQHF
TRBJ2-3	.	.	TRBV11-3	TGTGCCAGCAGCCCTACCCACACAGATACGCAGTATTTT	CASSPTHTDTQYF
TRBJ2-1	once	.	TRBV19	TGTGCCAGTAGTCCAGTTTCCTACAATGAGCAGTTCTTC	CASSPVSYNEQFF
TRBJ2-3	.	.	TRBV11-1	TGTGCCAGCAGCTTAGATCGGGGCACAGATACGCAGTATTTT	CASSLDRGTDTQYF
TRBJ2-3	.	TRBD2	TRBV10-3	TGTGCCATCAGCCCCCGTAGCGGGACCCCAGATACGCAGTATTTT	CAISPRSGTPDTQYF
TRBJ2-2	.	.	TRBV5-1	TGCGCCAGCAGCTTGTCCAGGGGACAGAACACCGGGGAGCTGTTTTTT	CASSLSRGQNTGELFF
TRBJ2-2	.	TRBD2	TRBV2	TGTGCCTGCGAGCGGGAGAGGAACACCGGGGAGCTGTTTTTT	CACERERNTGELFF
TRBJ2-7	once	TRBD2	TRBV10-3	TGTGCCATCACTCCGGGACTAGGAAATATGTACGAGCAGTACTTC	CAITPGLGNMYEQYF
TRBJ1-1	once	TRBD1	TRBV28	TGTGCCAGCAGTCTTTTGGACAGGCAGAACACTGAAGCTTTCTTT	CASSLLDRQNTEAFF
TRBJ2-5	.	.	TRBV7-8	TGTGCCAGCAGCTTAGCGTACCAAGCGGGGACCCAGTACTTC	CASSLAYQAGTQYF
TRBJ2-3	.	.	TRBV28	TGTGCCAGCAGTTTGGCCCAGGGGGGCATTGTAGATACGCAGTATTTT	CASSLAQGGIVDTQYF
TRBJ1-5	.	.	TRBV18	TGTGCCAGCCGCGAAGCCGGGGGAAACCAGCCCCAGCATTTT	CASREAGGNQPQHF
TRBJ2-7	.	.	TRBV15	TGTGCCACCAGCAGAGACAGGCCGTTCGAGCAGTACTTC	CATSRDRPFEQYF
TRBJ1-5	few	.	TRBV2	TGTGCCAGCAGTGTACGGGTGTTTGGAGGCAATCAGCCCCAGCATTTT	CASSVRVFGGNQPQHF
TRBJ1-2	once	TRBD1	TRBV3-1/TRBV3-2	TGTGCCAGCAGCCAAGAAGGGACAGCGGGTGGCTACACCTTC	CASSQEGTAGGYTF
TRBJ2-4	.	.	TRBV3-1/TRBV3-2	TGTGCCAGCAGCCTAACCAGGGGTGGGGGAAACATTCAGTACTTC	CASSLTRGGGNIQYF
TRBJ1-5	.	.	TRBV12-3/TRBV12-4	TGTGCCAGCAGTTTCAGCGGCAATCAGCCCCAGCATTTT	CASSFSGNQPQHF
TRBJ1-5	.	.	TRBV9	TGTGCCAGCAGCCAGGGGCAGCTTAGCAATCAGCCCCAGCATTTT	CASSQGQLSNQPQHF
TRBJ1-6	.	TRBD1	TRBV12-5	TGTGCTAGTGGTTTAGGCCTCGGGACAGGGGTCAATTCACCCCTCCACTTT	CASGLGLGTGVNSPLHF
TRBJ2-7	once	.	TRBV19	TGTGCCAGTAGTGAGTCCTCCTACGAGCAGTACTTC	CASSESSYEQYF
TRBJ2-1	once	.	TRBV24-1	TGTGCCACCTCTTCCCAATTAACGGGGAAATACAATGAGCAGTTCTTC	CATSSQLTGKYNEQFF
TRBJ1-6	few	.	TRBV5-1	TGCGCCAGCAGCTTGGGGTTGGCAGGGGTGAATTCACCCCTCCACTTT	CASSLGLAGVNSPLHF
TRBJ2-1	.	TRBD2	TRBV3-1/TRBV3-2	TGTGCCAGCAGCCAAGGCGCGACTAGCGGACCCTACAATGAGCAGTTCTTC	CASSQGATSGPYNEQFF
TRBJ1-1	few	.	TRBV9	TGTGCCAGCAGCGTAGTGGGGGGTTACACTGAAGCTTTCTTT	CASSVVGGYTEAFF
TRBJ1-2	.	TRBD1	TRBV27	TGTGCCAGCAGACAAATGGGACAGGTCAAGACGTATGGCTACACCTTC	CASRQMGQVKTYGYTF
TRBJ1-4	.	.	TRBV2	TGTGCCAGCAGGGCCCTCCCAGGGGAAAAACTGTTTTTT	CASRALPGEKLFF
TRBJ1-1	.	.	TRBV5-6	TGTGCCAGCAGCTTTTACGCGGGAGACACTGAAGCTTTCTTT	CASSFYAGDTEAFF
TRBJ1-2	.	TRBD1	TRBV25-1	TGTGCCAGCAGTGACCCTGGGACAGGGGGCTATGGCTACACCTTC	CASSDPGTGGYGYTF
TRBJ2-3	.	TRBD2	TRBV28	TGTGCCAGCACCTCCGGGACTAGTGATACGCAGTATTTT	CASTSGTSDTQYF
TRBJ1-1	.	.	TRBV19	TGTGCCAGTAGTGTTGGGACATACAACACTGAAGCTTTCTTT	CASSVGTYNTEAFF
TRBJ2-5	.	TRBD2	TRBV7-8	TGTGCCAGCAGCTTAGGTTGGGCGGGAGCGGAGACCCAGTACTTC	CASSLGWAGAETQYF
TRBJ1-1	.	TRBD1	TRBV14	TGTGCCAGCAGCCCCGACAGGGTCACTGAAGCTTTCTTT	CASSPDRVTEAFF
TRBJ2-2	.	.	TRBV3-1/TRBV3-2	TGTGCCAGCAGCCAAGATCGGGGGACGAACACCGGGGAGCTGTTTTTT	CASSQDRGTNTGELFF
TRBJ1-2	.	TRBD1	TRBV7-9	TGTGCCAGCAGCTTAGGACAGGGGGTCAATGGCTACACCTTC	CASSLGQGVNGYTF
TRBJ1-2	few	TRBD1	TRBV5-6	TGTGCCAGCAGCCTCTGGCGGGACAGGGGGGACTATGGCTACACCTTC	CASSLWRDRGDYGYTF
TRBJ1-2	.	TRBD1	TRBV11-1	TGTGCCAGCAGCTTCGGACAGGGCGCTGGCTACACCTTC	CASSFGQGAGYTF
TRBJ2-5	once	TRBD2	TRBV29-1	TGCAGCGTTGAACTAGCGGGAGGTGGAGAGACCCAGTACTTC	CSVELAGGGETQYF
TRBJ2-5	.	TRBD2	TRBV24-1	TGTGCCACCAGCGGGGGGGGCGTAACCCAGTACTTC	CATSGGGVTQYF
TRBJ2-3	.	.	TRBV20-1	TGCAGTGCTAGTTTCCAGACAGATACGCAGTATTTT	CSASFQTDTQYF
TRBJ1-6	.	.	TRBV3-1/TRBV3-2	TGTGCCAGCAGCCCCGGACAAAGCAATTCACCCCTCCACTTT	CASSPGQSNSPLHF
TRBJ2-3	.	.	TRBV18	TGTGCCAGCTCACCACCGATTGGCGGGAAAGATACGCAGTATTTT	CASSPPIGGKDTQYF
TRBJ2-1	few	.	TRBV21-1	TGTGCCAGCAGCATTACCCGAAAACCGGGACAGGGTTTTAACAGCTCCTACAATGAGCAGTTCTTC	CASSITRKPGQGFNSSYNEQFF
TRBJ2-5	.	.	TRBV28	TGTGCCAGCAGGATAGGACAGAAAGAGACCCAGTACTTC	CASRIGQKETQYF
TRBJ1-1	.	.	TRBV3-1/TRBV3-2	TGTGCCAGCAGCCAAGGGGCAGGGAACACTGAAGCTTTCTTT	CASSQGAGNTEAFF
TRBJ2-1	.	TRBD2	TRBV7-7	TGTGCTAGCAGCCCTGGGCTGGGGACTAGCGTCCAGCAGTTCTTC	CASSPGLGTSVQQFF